This is a list of T cell receptor beta chains from one sample in a study of blood T cell repertoires in COVID-19. Sequencing used immunoSEQ multiplex PCR; TCRdb keeps in-frame clones, though not all of them. The table shows around 150,000 clones, with 76% occurring only once. The sequenced sample consisted of peripheral blood. These receptors came from a woman aged 80 or older with active or convalescent COVID-19. The CDR3 runs from the conserved cysteine through the conserved F or W. D genes are given only for firm matches. Rows give clone size only sometimes, using once, few, many, or a class for an expanded clone.

length,J,D,V,size,CDR3,DNA
16,TRBJ1-3,.,TRBV9,.,CASSVSDLVAGNTIYF,TGTGCCAGCAGCGTTTCAGACCTAGTGGCGGGAAACACCATATATTTT
15,TRBJ2-3,.,TRBV6-2/TRBV6-3,.,CASSYFLGSTDTQYF,TGTGCCAGCAGTTACTTCCTAGGAAGCACAGATACGCAGTATTTT
12,TRBJ2-1,.,TRBV3-1/TRBV3-2,.,CASSQRVNEQFF,TGTGCCAGCAGCCAAAGAGTGAATGAGCAGTTCTTC
15,TRBJ1-1,.,TRBV6-5,.,CASSYAQGGNTEAFF,TGTGCCAGCAGTTACGCCCAGGGTGGCAACACTGAAGCTTTCTTT
16,TRBJ1-2,TRBD1,TRBV28,.,CASSLRDRGRVYGYTF,TGTGCCAGCAGTTTACGAGACAGGGGACGGGTCTATGGCTACACCTTC
16,TRBJ2-2,.,TRBV18,.,CASSPVGSQMGGELFF,TGTGCCAGCTCACCAGTCGGGTCCCAGATGGGCGGGGAGCTGTTTTTT
15,TRBJ2-2,.,TRBV2,few,CASTKGDTNTGELFF,TGTGCCAGCACAAAGGGGGACACGAACACCGGGGAGCTGTTTTTT
16,TRBJ2-3,.,TRBV6-6,.,CASSYSNSRGLGTQYF,TGTGCCAGCAGTTACTCGAACTCGCGGGGCTTGGGTACGCAGTATTTT
17,TRBJ2-3,TRBD2,TRBV7-2,.,CASSSGLAGGHTDTQYF,TGTGCCAGCAGCTCCGGACTAGCGGGGGGGCACACAGATACGCAGTATTTT
16,TRBJ2-3,TRBD2,TRBV7-6,.,CASSLGSGGAPDTQYF,TGTGCCAGCAGCTTAGGGAGCGGGGGGGCCCCCGATACGCAGTATTTT
17,TRBJ2-1,TRBD2,TRBV27,.,CASRYLVLAGPYNEQFF,TGTGCCAGCAGGTACCTCGTTTTAGCGGGGCCCTACAATGAGCAGTTCTTC
16,TRBJ2-7,.,TRBV3-1/TRBV3-2,.,CASSLDRYQSSYEQYF,TGTGCCAGCAGCCTAGACCGGTACCAAAGCTCCTACGAGCAGTACTTC
16,TRBJ1-3,.,TRBV7-2,.,CASSSAVIRAGNTIYF,TGTGCCAGCAGCTCTGCGGTTATCCGGGCTGGAAACACCATATATTTT
12,TRBJ1-1,.,TRBV29-1,.,CSVWGGATEAFF,TGCAGCGTATGGGGGGGGGCCACTGAAGCTTTCTTT
16,TRBJ2-2,TRBD1,TRBV3-1/TRBV3-2,.,CASSPGQGLASGELFF,TGTGCCAGCAGCCCTGGACAGGGGTTGGCCTCCGGGGAGCTGTTTTTT
17,TRBJ1-5,TRBD1,TRBV6-2/TRBV6-3,.,CASSYSSDRDWDQPQHF,TGTGCCAGCAGTTACTCGAGCGACAGGGATTGGGATCAGCCCCAGCATTTT
14,TRBJ1-5,.,TRBV24-1,.,CATSGSGSNQPQHF,TGTGCCACCAGTGGCAGTGGTAGCAATCAGCCCCAGCATTTT
13,TRBJ2-7,.,TRBV19,.,CASSQASIYEQYF,TGTGCCAGTAGTCAGGCCTCAATCTACGAGCAGTACTTC
16,TRBJ2-1,.,TRBV15,.,CATSSLRTSSYNEQFF,TGTGCCACCAGCAGTTTAAGGACAAGCTCCTACAATGAGCAGTTCTTC
14,TRBJ2-1,.,TRBV7-7,.,CASSLWGLHNEQFF,TGTGCTAGCAGCTTATGGGGGCTCCACAATGAGCAGTTCTTC
12,TRBJ2-5,.,TRBV5-1,.,CASSPQGQTQYF,TGCGCCAGCAGCCCCCAGGGCCAGACCCAGTACTTC
17,TRBJ1-2,TRBD1,TRBV6-4,.,CASSGGSGTGLFYGYTF,TGTGCCAGCAGTGGGGGATCCGGGACAGGGCTTTTTTATGGCTACACCTTC
17,TRBJ2-6,.,TRBV5-6,.,CASSLKPQRTGANVLTF,TGTGCCAGCAGCTTGAAGCCCCAGCGGACTGGGGCCAACGTCCTGACTTTC
15,TRBJ1-4,TRBD1,TRBV7-9,few,CASSLRGQGDEKLFF,TGTGCCAGCAGCTTACGTGGACAGGGGGATGAAAAACTGTTTTTT
14,TRBJ1-1,.,TRBV19,.,CASYNTHRNTEAFF,TGTGCCAGTTACAATACCCACAGGAACACTGAAGCTTTCTTT
15,TRBJ1-3,TRBD1,TRBV5-1,.,CASSAGTGGRNTIYF,TGCGCCAGCAGCGCCGGGACAGGGGGACGGAACACCATATATTTT
11,TRBJ1-2,.,TRBV12-3/TRBV12-4,.,CASSLRGGYTF,TGTGCCAGCAGTTTGCGGGGCGGCTACACCTTC
13,TRBJ2-3,.,TRBV30,.,CAWSRQGGDTQYF,TGTGCCTGGAGCCGGCAGGGAGGAGATACGCAGTATTTT
14,TRBJ1-5,TRBD1,TRBV19,.,CASSTGTGNQPQHF,TGTGCCAGTAGTACCGGGACAGGCAATCAGCCCCAGCATTTT
14,TRBJ1-6,.,TRBV9,.,CASSVGGFNSPLHF,TGTGCCAGCAGCGTAGGTGGCTTTAATTCACCCCTCCACTTT
16,TRBJ1-3,.,TRBV11-2,once,CASSLDVEGRGYTIYF,TGTGCCAGCAGCTTAGATGTGGAGGGGCGCGGGTACACCATATATTTT
17,TRBJ2-2,TRBD1,TRBV10-2,.,CASSGLPGQGATGELFF,TGCGCCAGCAGTGGACTGCCGGGACAGGGGGCAACCGGGGAGCTGTTTTTT
13,TRBJ1-1,.,TRBV27,.,CASRKQGHTEAFF,TGTGCCAGCAGGAAACAGGGACACACTGAAGCTTTCTTT
16,TRBJ1-1,.,TRBV19,.,CASSMRNVRGDTEAFF,TGTGCCAGTAGTATGCGAAACGTAAGGGGTGACACTGAAGCTTTCTTT
17,TRBJ2-4,.,TRBV7-2,.,CASSLVWQVRAKNIQYF,TGTGCCAGCAGCTTAGTTTGGCAGGTTAGAGCCAAAAACATTCAGTACTTC
15,TRBJ2-5,.,TRBV5-8,many,CASSSRGSTAQIQYF,TGTGCCAGCAGCTCCCGAGGTTCGACCGCGCAAATCCAGTACTTC
15,TRBJ1-2,TRBD1,TRBV11-1,.,CASSPGQLLGYGYTF,TGTGCCAGCAGCCCGGGACAGCTATTAGGCTATGGCTACACCTTC
16,TRBJ1-5,TRBD1,TRBV19,.,CASSVKGTGGGQPQHF,TGTGCCAGTAGTGTTAAAGGGACAGGGGGGGGTCAGCCCCAGCATTTT
15,TRBJ1-6,.,TRBV7-9,.,CASSFHSGDNSPLHF,TGTGCCAGCAGCTTTCATAGTGGAGACAATTCACCCCTCCACTTT
13,TRBJ1-2,TRBD1,TRBV6-5,.,CASSKDRGDGYTF,TGTGCCAGCAGTAAGGACAGGGGGGATGGCTACACCTTC
13,TRBJ2-7,.,TRBV5-1,few,CASSFEQNYEQYF,TGCGCCAGCAGCTTTGAACAGAACTACGAGCAGTACTTC
15,TRBJ2-7,TRBD1,TRBV25-1,.,CASSDPGTGKYEQYF,TGTGCCAGCAGTGACCCGGGGACAGGCAAGTACGAGCAGTACTTC